This T cell receptor beta chain was identified during a study of blood T cell repertoires in COVID-19. Across the whole study: Whether acute or convalescent, the COVID-19 samples came from the United States, Italy and Spain.

Deletions cut 7 bases from V and 5 bases from J, with 14 bases between. The CDR3 is made up of 14 amino acids. Germline-derived CDR1 and CDR2 are ENHRY and SYGVKD. Assay: immunoSEQ multiplex PCR; the TCRdb copy retains only in-frame clones and omits some. The data contain 140,000 to 150,000 clones, 87% of them singletons. The sequenced sample consisted of peripheral blood. The chain joins TRBV10-3 to TRBJ2-2; D possibly corresponds to TRBD1 (5 bases). This TCR was recovered from an elderly man with acute or convalescent COVID-19. CDR3 in amino acids: CAIKQGTGTGELFF. The CDR3 DNA follows: TGTGCCATCAAGCAGGGAACTGGTACCGGGGAGCTGTTTTTT.